This passage covers 19 T cell receptor beta chains from one sample sequenced in a study of tumor and adjacent non-tumor tissue in lung cancer. This sample's RNA came from whole unsorted tissue. Distant lung tissue was collected more than 3 cm away from the tumor edge. A modified ARM-PCR protocol with three rounds of nested PCR amplified TCRbeta. From the multiplex PCR reads, TCRdb called clonotypes with MiXCR, one entry per CDR3 protein. The sample carries more than 55,000 distinct CDR3 sequences, about 55% recorded once. The sequencing sample was made of distant non-tumor lung tissue. The source of these receptors is a man aged 70-80 years with non-small cell lung cancer.

This clonotype is a singleton in its sample. A read error is possible here, since a much larger clone lies one base away. The chain carries TRBV29-1 and TRBJ2-7; 10 bases are a match to TRBD1. The end of the DNA aligns better with TRBJ2-1, so the J call may be wrong. The CDR3 is 13 amino acids. Germline-derived CDR1 and CDR2 are SQVTM and ANQGSEA. This CDR3 is CSVKTGGLNEQFF. The CDR3 DNA reads as TGCAGCGTTAAGACAGGGGGCTTGAACGAGCAGTTCTTC.

This clonotype was recorded at least ten times. The rearrangement uses TRBV30 and TRBJ1-2, with 10 bases matching TRBD1. Unmatched junction bases numbered 9, after V lost 5 bases and J lost 6 bases. The CDR3 spans 14 residues. Germline V gene lookup returns CDR1 GTSNPN and CDR2 SVGIG (reference sequence). The CDR3 region is CAWWPGTGVDGYTF. The CDR3 DNA reads TGTGCCTGGTGGCCCGGGACAGGGGTGGATGGCTACACCTTC.

With regard to this clonotype: One end of the junction fails to match germline, which may point to a read error. This chain connects TRBV11-2 to TRBJ2-1, with TRBD2 as a possible D gene (5 bases). The CDR3 is 14 residues long. Germline values: CDR1 SGHAT, CDR2 FQNNGV. As DNA, the CDR3 is TGTACCAGCGGCTTAGTTGGCGGTGGGTATGAGCAGTTCTTC. It is translated as CTSGLVGGGYEQFF.

The rearrangement uses TRBV5-1 and TRBJ2-1; 7 bases are shared with TRBD1. Losses at the gene ends were 5 bases for V and 2 bases for J; bases not matched to a gene: 10. Per germline, CDR1 SGHRS and CDR2 YFSETQ. CDR3 size: 16 residues. CDR3 DNA: TGCGCCAGCAGTCAAGACAGGGATACAACCTACAATGAGCAGTTCTTC. It encodes CASSQDRDTTYNEQFF.

Worth noting for this clonotype: Sequence at one end of the junction differs from germline and may be a read error. This rearrangement joins TRBV5-1 to TRBJ2-1, with TRBD2 matching 10 bases. The CDR3 has 17 residues. Looked up from germline, CDR1 is SGHRS and CDR2 is YFSETQ. CDR3 in amino acids: CACSLALSGRADNEQFF. As DNA, the CDR3 is TGCGCCTGCAGCTTGGCGCTCAGCGGGAGGGCCGACAATGAGCAGTTCTTC.

The chain joins TRBV2 to TRBJ2-7; TRBD2 aligns across 11 bases. CDR1 and CDR2 (germline): SNHLY, FYNNEI. This CDR3 region has 15 residues. V shed 4 bases, J shed 0 bases, and the junction held 2 bases outside the gene matches. The DNA of the CDR3 is TGTGCCAGCAGTGCTAGCGGGGGGAACTCCTACGAGCAGTACTTC. Its protein product is CASSASGGNSYEQYF.

A word on this clonotype: The junction does not match germline at one end; this may be a read error. V is TRBV6-1 and J is TRBJ2-5; the match to TRBD1 covers 9 bases. CDR1 and CDR2 from the germline V gene are MNHNS and SASEGT. CDR3 length equals 16 residues. The CDR3 DNA follows: TGTGCCGGCAAGCCCGAGGTGGGACAGGGACGCGAGGCCCAGTATTTC. It codes for CAGKPEVGQGREAQYF.

About this clonotype: Its ends do not fully match the called genes, so a read error is possible. V usage is TRBV6-6 and J usage is TRBJ2-2, with D perhaps TRBD1 or TRBD2 (5 bases each). This CDR3 is built from 13 residues. Germline assignment: CDR1 MNHNY and CDR2 SVGAGI (reference sequence). The CDR3 DNA reads TGCGCCGGCAATAAGGGACGGGCCGGGGAGCTGTTTTTT. Its translation is CAGNKGRAGELFF.

Regarding this clonotype: The junction departs from germline at one end; a sequencing error may be responsible. The J gene is TRBJ2-7, the V gene TRBV11-2; TRBD2 might be the D (6 bases). This CDR3 contains 15 residues. Germline V gene lookup returns CDR1 SGHAT and CDR2 FQNNGV. CDR3 amino acids: CASSLAAGTHYDQYF. In nucleotides, the CDR3 is TGTGCCAGCAGCTTAGCCGCCGGGACTCACTACGACCAGTACTTC. The full variable domain, in which reference TRBV11-2 and TRBJ2-7 provide the parts outside the CDR3, is EAGVAQSPRYKIIEKRQSVAFWCNPISGHATLYWYQQILGQGPKLLIQFQNNGVVDDSQLPKDRFSAERLKGVDSTLKIQPAKLEDSAVYLCASSLAAGTHYDQYFGPGTRLTVT.

At least ten counts were recorded for this clonotype. The chain has TRBV6-5 and TRBJ2-1; 7 bases align to TRBD2. V trimming: 6 bases; J trimming: 0 bases; junction bases outside the gene matches: 2. This CDR3 contains 14 residues. In germline, CDR1 is MNHEY, CDR2 SVGAGI. CDR3 coding DNA: TGTGCCAGCAGCCGCGGGAGCTCCTACAATGAGCAGTTCTTC. Residues: CASSRGSSYNEQFF.

This rearrangement joins TRBV11-2 to TRBJ2-2; D not certain. This CDR3 is built from 12 residues. CDR1 and CDR2 (germline): SGHAT, FQNNGV. Trimming removed 8 bases from V and 7 bases from J, with 11 bases in between. CDR3 amino acids: CASGHAIGELFF. The CDR3 coding sequence is TGTGCCAGCGGCCATGCTATCGGGGAGCTGTTTTTT.

This clonotype was picked up many times. The chain is built from TRBV6-6 and TRBJ1-1; 9 bases fit TRBD1. In germline, CDR1 is MNHNY, CDR2 SVGAGI (reference sequence). The CDR3 consists of 16 residues. The trim removed 2 bases at V and 1 base at J, leaving 5 bases unmatched. CDR3 region: CASSYPGTGQNTEAFF. The CDR3 nucleotides read TGTGCCAGCAGTTACCCCGGGACAGGGCAGAACACTGAAGCTTTCTTT.

The table lists this clonotype with a count of one. Germline and junction disagree at one end, which may indicate a read error. The chain has TRBV10-2 and TRBJ1-6, with D uncertain. CDR3 length: 14 amino acids. Germline CDR1 is WSHSY and CDR2 is SAAADI. CDR3 region: CASSYLEDDSPLHF. CDR3 nucleotides: TGCGCAAGCAGTTACCTGGAGGATGATTCACCCCTCCACTTT.

This rearrangement joins TRBV29-1 to TRBJ2-3; 7 bases are a match to TRBD1. Germline CDR1 reads SQVTM; CDR2 reads ANQGSEA. The CDR3 has 20 residues. DNA of the CDR3: TGCAACGCGAGACAGGGAGTGACCACCAGAGGTTTGATCGGAATAGATACGCAGTATTTT. Encoded protein: CNARQGVTTRGLIGIDTQYF.

At least ten counts were recorded for this clonotype. V usage is TRBV6-6 and J usage is TRBJ1-5; D possibly corresponds to TRBD1 (5 bases). CDR1 and CDR2 (germline): MNHNY, SVGAGI (reference sequence). The CDR3 extends over 13 amino acids. V lost 5 bases and J 7 bases, leaving 12 bases between the germline ends. CDR3: CASSGDFNQPQHF. CDR3 nucleotides: TGTGCCAGCAGTGGGGACTTTAACCAGCCCCAGCATTTT.

In this sample, this clonotype turned up many times. V and J are TRBV6-5 and TRBJ2-2; 9 bases agree with TRBD2. Trimming took 6 bases from V and 4 from J; bases not matched to a gene: 6. This CDR3 spans 15 amino acids. In germline, CDR1 is MNHEY, CDR2 SVGAGI. The CDR3 coding sequence is TGTGCCAGCAGGGCGGGGGGGTCCCGCACCGGGGAGCTGTTTTTT. As protein: CASRAGGSRTGELFF.

This clonotype was detected only once. No conserved phenylalanine or tryptophan is present at the end of the CDR3, so a read error is the likely explanation. The chain couples TRBV11-2 to TRBJ2-7, with D possibly being TRBD1 (5 bases). V dropped 2 bases and J dropped 8 bases, with 22 bases sitting between them. The CDR3 consists of 16 residues. The germline V gene encodes CDR1 SGHAT and CDR2 FQNNGV. The CDR3 DNA follows: TGTGCCAGCAGCTTACTGCGTTTCGCTGGGGCTGGCAAGCAGTACTAC. Translated: CASSLLRFAGAGKQYY.

This chain joins TRBV5-1 and TRBJ1-2; D may be TRBD1 (6 bases). From germline, CDR1 is SGHRS and CDR2 YFSETQ. V was clipped by 9 bases and J by 4 bases, with 22 bases between them. The CDR3 totals 15 residues. As DNA, the CDR3 is TGCGCCACGAGCCCCTGGGCAGGGGCGAGCTATGGCTACACCTTC. Its protein product is CATSPWAGASYGYTF. Variable domain in full (rest from reference TRBV5-1 and TRBJ1-2): KAGVTQTPRYLIKTRGQQVTLSCSPISGHRSVSWYQQTPGQGLQFLFEYFSETQRNKGNFPGRFSGRQFSNSRSEMNVSTLELGDSALYLCATSPWAGASYGYTFGSGTRLTVV.

With respect to this clonotype: Germline is not matched at one junction end, which may reflect a read error. The chain is built from TRBV5-4 and TRBJ1-1; 8 bases match TRBD1. Germline CDR1 is SGHNT and CDR2 is YYREEE (reference sequence). The CDR3 consists of 14 residues. The CDR3 loop reads CASSIWDRNTETFF. CDR3 nucleotide sequence: TGTGCGAGCAGCATCTGGGACAGGAACACTGAAACTTTCTTT.